This T cell receptor (beta chain) was recovered during a study of blood T cells in healthy people across ages. Overall study findings and caveats: Naive T cell percentage showed a strong correlation with the diversity of TCR beta.

Only one count was recorded for this clonotype. Its matching antigen is unknown. At one end the junction does not follow the germline gene, possibly because of a read error. Together with a sample-barcoded 5' primer, a J-beta primer mix was included in a second PCR lasting roughly 6 to 12 cycles. CDR3-containing paired-end reads numbered at least 2.5 million in each sample. TCRdb re-derived calls from the 5' RACE reads in MiXCR, one entry per CDR3 protein. The data hold roughly 900,000 distinct CDR3 sequences, with roughly 43% observed a single time. Germline assignment: CDR1 DFQATT and CDR2 SNEGSKA (reference sequence). The CDR3 is 15 residues long.

The chain links TRBV20-1 to TRBJ1-3; no firm D call. The sequencing sample was made of blood. The source is a man between 25 and 39 years old in good health. The CDR3 sequence is CSASRQMVSGNAIYF. CDR3 in DNA: TGCAGTGCTAGTCGCCAGATGGTCAGCGGAAACGCCATATATTTT.